This T cell receptor (beta chain) came from a study of response to subunit inactivated influenza vaccine. General study findings and limits: Few additional T cells are recruited per seasonal influenza vaccination, authors suggested.

MiXCR, run by TCRdb on the RT-PCR reads, gives a single entry per CDR3 protein. The sample consists of approximately 250,000 distinct CDR3 sequences, 10% to 15% of them appearing once. Note on this clonotype: As yet, its antigen is unknown.

The receptor was derived from a man aged 50 or older who received an inactivated influenza vaccine. The sequenced sample was non-naive T cells sorted from PBMCs, obtained less than 15 days before vaccination.

The chain's CDR3 is CASSLLAAASDTQYF. As DNA, the CDR3 is TGCGCCAGCAGTCTCCTAGCGGCCGCCTCAGATACGCAGTATTTT. The chain recombines TRBV5-1 with TRBJ2-3; 7 nucleotides align to TRBD2. CDR3 size: 15 residues. The junction had 10 bases not matched to a gene; V was cut back by 5 bases and J by 4 bases. Germline CDR1 is SGHRS and CDR2 is YFSETQ.